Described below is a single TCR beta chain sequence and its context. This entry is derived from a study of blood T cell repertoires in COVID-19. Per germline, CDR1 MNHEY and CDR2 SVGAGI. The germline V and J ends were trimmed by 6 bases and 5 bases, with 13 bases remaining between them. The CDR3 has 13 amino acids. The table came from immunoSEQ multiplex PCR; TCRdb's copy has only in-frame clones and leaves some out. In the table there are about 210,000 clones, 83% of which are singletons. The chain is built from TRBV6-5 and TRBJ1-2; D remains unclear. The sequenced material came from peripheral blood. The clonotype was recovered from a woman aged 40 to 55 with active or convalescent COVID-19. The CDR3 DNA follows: TGTGCCAGCAGACGCGACACGTTATATGGCTACACCTTC. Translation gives CASRRDTLYGYTF.